One TCR beta chain is described in this entry. Its specific antigen is unknown. Base-call qualities are not available, and no considerably larger clone is one nucleotide away. Using the deep immunoSEQ assay, multiplex PCR amplified TCR CDR3 regions from genomic DNA. Genomic DNA extracted from each cell subset was distributed evenly over all wells of several immunoSEQ 96-well plates, and each plate served as one replicate. For sorted subsets, 200 to 250 ng genomic DNA, equal to 30,000 to 35,000 T cell genomes, was loaded into each replicate PCR. The purified libraries were quantified using a Qubit 3.0 fluorometer, sized with a Bioanalyzer 2100, and then quantified again using the KAPA Library Quantification kit. A separate single-read 150-cycle Illumina NextSeq 550 flow cell was used to sequence each immunoSEQ 96-well plate. The authors processed their data as follows. Because the immunoSEQ output included only junctional sequences and no quality scores, the filtering could not be the same as the filtering used for full-length reads. To assign V/J genes and CDR3, sequences were annotated using PyIR, a Python wrapper for IgBLAST v1.9, with IMGT germline references. Reads with weak V/J assignments (E-value above 1e-6), missing CDR3, stop codons, out-of-frame junctions, or ambiguous translated residues were removed. A V3J clonotype was defined by an identical inferred V gene, J gene, and CDR3 amino acid sequence. Percentage overlap between repertoires was computed as shared unique clonotypes divided by the size of the smaller repertoire. Three approaches were used to assess repertoire richness: RTK rarefaction, the Chao1 estimator, and Recon v2.1 estimates of unobserved clonotypes. Generation probabilities for all TCRbeta clonotypes obtained by the gDNA method from a handful of donors were computed using OLGA. In TCRdb, the immuneACCESS table is reduced to in-frame sequences with V and J assigned. These tables do not hold every clone; where another copy was compared, an unresolved V gene accounts for under half, and the others remain unexplained. D and trimming were read from the DNA, whereas the V and J calls and clone size are those reported in that table. The sample data list 800,000 or so clones, and just over 95% of these were observed just once. About 0.21% of the sample rests with the top ten.

The data belong to a study of shared clonotypes between healthy human individuals (dated by TCRdb to about 2020). Background for the entire study: A few men and a couple of women, aged 18 to 49 years, made up the cohort. For each donor, three plates each were used for CD4 naive and CD4 memory, two plates were used for CD8 naive, and one plate was used for CD8 memory. To estimate repertoire size and how much clonotypes are shared between individuals, the study performed deep sequencing of blood TCR repertoires from a few healthy adults. Libraries were prepared and TCR repertoires were sequenced by different laboratories using diverse techniques, in order to increase sequencing depth and limit assay-specific biases. Each donor's leukapheresis produced roughly between roughly 0.94 and 9.5 billion PBMCs.

Taken from the germline V gene, the CDR1 and CDR2 loops are SNHLY and FYNNEI. The germline ends are 27 bases apart after V is trimmed by 5 bases and J by 8 bases. Measured from the cysteine to the phenylalanine, the CDR3 is 17 residues long. Left in the record is the CDR3 DNA by itself, 51 bases read in frame from the first base. Here is what the overall study found, with its caveats: Higher generation probabilities were observed for clonotypes shared by all four sorted-subset donors than for non-shared clonotypes. Based on pairwise subsampling, the degree of clonotype sharing among donors was expected to be affected by sequencing depth. Because the study included only a small number of donors, the genetic and exposure-history diversity represented was limited. Sampling was limited to blood, and TCR repertoires in tissue likely differ from TCR repertoires in blood. Larger estimated clonotype richness was generally found for naive subsets than for memory subsets. Approximately 5% of naive CD4, around 3.6% of naive CD8, approximately 2.2% of memory CD4, and 0.4% of memory CD8 clonotypes were shared across several donors. Rarefaction of sorted-subset datasets indicated incomplete sequencing despite the large sequencing depth.

For the CD8 naive samples, CD45RO-negative cells were positively selected for CCR7, yielding a CD45RA+CCR7+ population from which TemRA cells were excluded. Healthy HIV-negative adults with no recently reported acute infections or vaccinations were included as donors. Every donor was a Caucasian adult residing in Nashville, Tennessee, USA. Blood was obtained by leukapheresis, after which PBMCs were separated by Ficoll-Histopaque density gradient centrifugation and cryopreserved in liquid nitrogen vapor phase. Purity and quantity of every magnetically sorted T cell population were checked by analytical flow cytometry. Genomic DNA was isolated from each sorted fraction and quantified by UV absorbance on a Nanodrop 2000c.

The chain is encoded by TRBV2 joined to TRBJ1-2, and TRBD1 may be the D gene, going by 5 matching bases. This sequence was found in a young man in good health. The material sequenced was naive CD8+ T cells sorted from blood. The cell subset or site label corresponds to: CD45RA+CCR7+. The DNA reads as follows: TGTGCCAGCAGTCGCCGAGGGGTAAGGGAAAGTCGTCAAGGCTACACCTTC. This is translated as CASSRRGVRESRQGYTF.